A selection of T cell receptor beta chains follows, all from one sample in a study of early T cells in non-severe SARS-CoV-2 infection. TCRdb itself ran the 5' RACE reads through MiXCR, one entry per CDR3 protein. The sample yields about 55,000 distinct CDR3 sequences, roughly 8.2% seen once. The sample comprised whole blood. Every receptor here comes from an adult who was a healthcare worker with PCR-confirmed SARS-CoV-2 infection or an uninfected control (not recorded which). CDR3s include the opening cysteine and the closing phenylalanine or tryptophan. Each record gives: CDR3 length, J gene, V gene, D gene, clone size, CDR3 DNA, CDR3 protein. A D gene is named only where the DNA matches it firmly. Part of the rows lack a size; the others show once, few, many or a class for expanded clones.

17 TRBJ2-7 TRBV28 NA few TGTGCCAGCAGTTTACCAATTTACGGGAGTAGTACCTACGAGCAGTACTTC CASSLPIYGSSTYEQYF
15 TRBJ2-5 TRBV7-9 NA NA TGTGCCAGCAGCTTCGGGGACGGGGGAGGAGAGACCCAGTACTTC CASSFGDGGGETQYF
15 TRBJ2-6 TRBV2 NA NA TGTGCCAGCAGGGAGGGGTACTCTGGGGCCAACGTCCTGACTTTC CASREGYSGANVLTF
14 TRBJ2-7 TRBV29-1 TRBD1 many TGCAGCGTGGAATGGACAGGGAAGTCCTACGAGCAGTACTTC CSVEWTGKSYEQYF
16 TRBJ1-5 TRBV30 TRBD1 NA TGTGCCTGGAGTCCTACGGGCAGGGGGAGCAATCAGCCCCAGCATTTT CAWSPTGRGSNQPQHF
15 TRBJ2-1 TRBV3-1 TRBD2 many TGTGCCAGCAGCCAAGTTATCGGGGGGGTCAATGAGCAGTTCTTC CASSQVIGGVNEQFF
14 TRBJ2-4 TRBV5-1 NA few TGCGCCAGCAGCGAAAGGACACTCGGCAACATTCAGTACTTC CASSERTLGNIQYF
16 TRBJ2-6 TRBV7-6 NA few TGTGCCAGCAGCTTAGACAGGCGCTCTGGGGCCAACGTCCTGACTTTC CASSLDRRSGANVLTF
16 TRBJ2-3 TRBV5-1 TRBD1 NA TGCGCCAGCAGCTTGGACTCGGGACAGGGCACAGATACGCAGTATTTT CASSLDSGQGTDTQYF
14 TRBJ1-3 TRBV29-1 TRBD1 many TGCAGCGCACGGACAGGGAGCTCTGGAAACACCATATATTTT CSARTGSSGNTIYF
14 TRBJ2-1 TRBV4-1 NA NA TGCGCCAGCAGGAATATTGGGACCACCAATGAGCAGTTCTTC CASRNIGTTNEQFF
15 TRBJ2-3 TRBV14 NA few TGTGCCAGCAGTACAGGAGGGGGGTTCGCAGATACGCAGTATTTT CASSTGGGFADTQYF